The subject of this entry is one TCR beta chain. Its specificity is not known. Per the authors' pipeline: The number of TCRs in each sample had a median of approximately 93,000 and spanned roughly 20,000 to 750,000. TCRdb re-called the RACE reads with MiXCR, one entry per CDR3 protein. The V and J calls were not made by the authors but by TCRdb's processing. Of 180,000 or so distinct CDR3 sequences in the sample, more than 25% were seen once. This sample's time point: pre-sensitization, week 0. This sample's treatment: therapeutic diphenylcyclopropenone sensitization with weekly scalp DPC. This specimen comes from a study of human T cells and chemical hapten exposure. Across the study: The use of 2% DPC on around 2 cm by around 2 cm of upper inner arm skin constituted sensitization.

Broader study findings: Expanded TCRs clustered into significantly more large CDR3 similarity groups than controls, the analysis revealed.

CDR1 is DFQATT, CDR2 SNEGSKA, per germline (reference sequence). The CDR3 covers 17 residues. Trimming took 5 bases from V and 2 from J; bases not matched to a gene: 17. This TCR was sampled from a woman in her thirties with alopecia areata. Some clones in this sample may be carry-over from other donors' samples. This rearrangement joins TRBV20-1 to TRBJ2-7, with 8 positions matching TRBD1. The material sequenced was whole blood, taken in connection with sensitization to the hapten diphenylcyclopropenone (DPC). CDR3 in amino acids: CSAPPIQGQGPPYEQYF. CDR3 nucleotide sequence: TGCAGTGCTCCTCCCATCCAAGGACAGGGTCCTCCCTACGAGCAGTACTTC.